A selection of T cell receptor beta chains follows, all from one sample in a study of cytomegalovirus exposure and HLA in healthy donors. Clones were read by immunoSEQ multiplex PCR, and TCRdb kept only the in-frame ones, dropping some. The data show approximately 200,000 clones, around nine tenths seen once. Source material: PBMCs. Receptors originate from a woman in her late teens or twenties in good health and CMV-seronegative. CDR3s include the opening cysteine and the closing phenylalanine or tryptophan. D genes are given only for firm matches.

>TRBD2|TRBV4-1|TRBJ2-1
CASSQDHTPGLAGGTSGNEQFF
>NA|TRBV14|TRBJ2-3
CASSQVPADTQYF
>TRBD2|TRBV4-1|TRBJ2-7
CASSPTSGGRFYEQYF
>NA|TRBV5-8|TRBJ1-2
CASSRGNYGYTF
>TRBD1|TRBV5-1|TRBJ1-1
CASSSKGQGMVSGIEAFF
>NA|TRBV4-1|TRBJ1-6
CASRRIDISPLHF
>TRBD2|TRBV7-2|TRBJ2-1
CASSLDGSAGGDEQFF
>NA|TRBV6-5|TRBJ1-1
CASSPDPTRDTEAFF
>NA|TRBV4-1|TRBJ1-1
CASSHLGRLNTEAFF
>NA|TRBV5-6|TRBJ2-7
CASSLQGEQYF
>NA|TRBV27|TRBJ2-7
CASSLIGSYEQYF
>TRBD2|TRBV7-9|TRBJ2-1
CASSDVLAGTYNEQFF
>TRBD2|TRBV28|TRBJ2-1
CASTLGAGGRTEQFF
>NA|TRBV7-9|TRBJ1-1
CASAVGGFRGVNTEAFF
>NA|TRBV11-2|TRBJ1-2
CASSLVGGRGGYTF
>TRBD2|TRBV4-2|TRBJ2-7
CASRLGLAGVGEQYF
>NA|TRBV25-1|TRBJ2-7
CASSATSQHRRPYEQYF
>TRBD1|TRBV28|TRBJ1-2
CASSTFEGQGLEYGYTF
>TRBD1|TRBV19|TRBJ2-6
CASSSRGSLGANVLTF
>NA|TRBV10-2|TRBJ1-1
CASRAGVVMNTEAFF
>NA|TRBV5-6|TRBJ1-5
CASSLAGNQPQHF
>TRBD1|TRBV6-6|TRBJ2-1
CASSYPGTGYNEQFF
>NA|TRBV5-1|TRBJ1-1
CASSLHTDGTEAFF
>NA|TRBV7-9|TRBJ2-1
CASSLAAGLQFF
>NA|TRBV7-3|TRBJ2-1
CASSHKRQTYNEQFF
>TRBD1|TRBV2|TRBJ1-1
CASKGDRDTEAFF
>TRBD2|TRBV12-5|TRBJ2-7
CASGPAFRTSGRGQYF
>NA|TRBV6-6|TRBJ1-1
CASSYSKGPGNTEAFF
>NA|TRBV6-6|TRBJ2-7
CASSPRGSSYEQYF
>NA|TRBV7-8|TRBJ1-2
CASSLSGLRYGYTF
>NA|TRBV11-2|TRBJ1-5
CASSSDTGRGFNQPQHF
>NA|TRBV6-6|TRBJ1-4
CASILGHFATNEKLFF
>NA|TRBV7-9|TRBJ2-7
CASSPSPVQARAQYF
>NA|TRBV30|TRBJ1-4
CAWIRKLFF
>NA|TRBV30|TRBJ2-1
CAWSVPSSYNEQFF
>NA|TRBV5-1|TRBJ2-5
CASSRRTEETQYF
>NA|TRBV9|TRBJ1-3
CASSPLFSGNTIYF
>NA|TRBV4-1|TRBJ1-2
CASSQDVQQVYGYTF
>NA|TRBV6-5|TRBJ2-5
CASSYSQGPETQYF
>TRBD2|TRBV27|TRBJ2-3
CASSFPTSGGPTDTQYF
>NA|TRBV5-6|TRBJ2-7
CASSPNKGRGYEQYF
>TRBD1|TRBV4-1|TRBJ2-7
CASSANRDSRPYEQYF
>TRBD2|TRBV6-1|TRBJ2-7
CAGRRTSSSYEQYF
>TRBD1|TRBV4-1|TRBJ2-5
CASSQLGQSLEGTQYF
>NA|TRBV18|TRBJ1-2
CASSPPRTISYGYTF